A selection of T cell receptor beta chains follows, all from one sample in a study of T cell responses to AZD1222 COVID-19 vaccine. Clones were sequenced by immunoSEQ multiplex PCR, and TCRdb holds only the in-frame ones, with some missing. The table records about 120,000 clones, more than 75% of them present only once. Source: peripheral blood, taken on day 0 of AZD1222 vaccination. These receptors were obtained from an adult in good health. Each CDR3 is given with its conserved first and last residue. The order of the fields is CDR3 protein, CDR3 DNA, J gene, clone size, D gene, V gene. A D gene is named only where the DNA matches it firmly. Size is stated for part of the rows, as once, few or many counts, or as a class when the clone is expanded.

CASKGGGYNEQFF TGTGCCAGCAAGGGCGGGGGATACAATGAGCAGTTCTTC TRBJ2-1 NA TRBD2 TRBV28
CASSLTSGGAIREQYF TGTGCCAGCAGTTTGACTAGCGGGGGGGCCATACGCGAGCAGTACTTC TRBJ2-7 NA TRBD2 TRBV27
CASTWDRGVYEQYF TGTGCCAGCACCTGGGACAGGGGCGTTTACGAGCAGTACTTC TRBJ2-7 NA TRBD1 TRBV28
CASSPGQGYEQYF TGTGCCAGCAGCCCGGGACAGGGCTACGAGCAGTACTTC TRBJ2-7 NA TRBD1 TRBV7-3
CASSVEGVAIGNTIYF TGTGCCAGCAGTGTAGAAGGAGTTGCGATCGGAAACACCATATATTTT TRBJ1-3 NA NA TRBV6-1
CASSPGTGPTGELFF TGTGCCAGCTCACCGGGGACGGGTCCCACCGGGGAGCTGTTTTTT TRBJ2-2 NA NA TRBV18
CASSVAGTQNTGELFF TGTGCCAGCAGCGTAGCCGGGACCCAAAACACCGGGGAGCTGTTTTTT TRBJ2-2 NA NA TRBV9
CSVGGTGGNEQFF TGCAGCGTTGGTGGGACAGGGGGCAATGAGCAGTTCTTC TRBJ2-1 NA TRBD1 TRBV29-1
CASGSGRSTDTQYF TGCGCCAGCGGATCGGGACGGAGCACAGATACGCAGTATTTT TRBJ2-3 once NA TRBV5-1
CASSVRAGGLYNEQFF TGTGCCAGCAGCGTCAGAGCGGGAGGTCTTTACAATGAGCAGTTCTTC TRBJ2-1 NA TRBD2 TRBV9
CASSADRVLAKNIQYF TGTGCCAGCAGCGCAGACAGAGTTTTAGCCAAAAACATTCAGTACTTC TRBJ2-4 NA NA TRBV7-8
CSVELSTTNEKLFF TGCAGCGTTGAGTTGTCCACAACTAATGAAAAACTGTTTTTT TRBJ1-4 few NA TRBV29-1
CASSSTGQEGNTIYF TGTGCCAGCAGTTCAACCGGACAGGAGGGAAACACCATATATTTT TRBJ1-3 NA TRBD1 TRBV28
CASSELNLGAETQYF TGTGCCAGCAGTGAACTTAATTTGGGGGCGGAGACCCAGTACTTC TRBJ2-5 NA NA TRBV2
CASGPWGSTEAFF TGTGCCAGCGGCCCTTGGGGGAGCACTGAAGCTTTCTTT TRBJ1-1 NA NA TRBV12-3/TRBV12-4
CASSLVLGQETQYF TGTGCCAGCAGCTTAGTACTGGGGCAAGAGACCCAGTACTTC TRBJ2-5 NA NA TRBV7-2
CASSPYDVPSNYGYTF TGTGCCAGCTCACCTTACGACGTCCCCTCTAACTATGGCTACACCTTC TRBJ1-2 NA NA TRBV18
CASSQDWGTTDTQYF TGTGCCAGCAGCCAAGACTGGGGGACCACAGATACGCAGTATTTT TRBJ2-3 NA NA TRBV14
CSVQNTEAFF TGCAGCGTTCAGAACACTGAAGCTTTCTTT TRBJ1-1 NA NA TRBV29-1
CASSQVTENYGYTF TGCGCCAGCAGCCAAGTGACGGAGAACTATGGCTACACCTTC TRBJ1-2 NA NA TRBV4-1
CASVLKGGYTEAFF TGTGCCAGCGTGCTCAAGGGGGGCTACACTGAAGCTTTCTTT TRBJ1-1 NA NA TRBV2
CASGTWRESYEQYF TGTGCCAGTGGGACGTGGCGGGAGTCCTACGAGCAGTACTTC TRBJ2-7 NA TRBD2 TRBV27
CASSPWGGQAEAFF TGTGCCAGCAGCCCTTGGGGGGGCCAGGCTGAAGCTTTCTTT TRBJ1-1 NA NA TRBV9
CASSEAGTGNQPQHF TGTGCCAGCAGTGAAGCGGGGACAGGGAATCAGCCCCAGCATTTT TRBJ1-5 NA TRBD1 TRBV2
CASSQSNEKLFF TGTGCCAGCAGCCAAAGTAACGAAAAACTGTTTTTT TRBJ1-4 NA NA TRBV4-2
CASSRDRGTDTQYF TGTGCCAGCAGCAGGGACAGGGGCACAGATACGCAGTATTTT TRBJ2-3 NA TRBD1 TRBV28
CASSLGRGQVYNEQFF TGCGCCAGCAGCTTGGGCAGGGGGCAGGTATACAATGAGCAGTTCTTC TRBJ2-1 NA TRBD1 TRBV5-1
CASSLGTEQETQYF TGCGCCAGCAGCTTGGGGACAGAACAAGAGACCCAGTACTTC TRBJ2-5 NA NA TRBV5-1
CASGRDSALGEQFF TGTGCTAGTGGAAGAGACTCGGCATTGGGTGAGCAGTTCTTC TRBJ2-1 once NA TRBV12-5
CASSPTGSGANVLTF TGTGCCAGCAGCCCAACAGGATCTGGGGCCAACGTCCTGACTTTC TRBJ2-6 NA NA TRBV11-2
CASTRGVVNEQFF TGTGCCAGCACCCGGGGGGTAGTTAATGAGCAGTTCTTC TRBJ2-1 NA TRBD2 TRBV7-2
CASSKGLRYYSTDTQYF TGTGCCAGCAGCAAAGGGCTACGGTACTACAGCACAGATACGCAGTATTTT TRBJ2-3 NA NA TRBV21-1
CASSQVADTQYF TGTGCCAGCAGCCAAGTAGCGGATACGCAGTATTTT TRBJ2-3 few NA TRBV3-1/TRBV3-2
CASGTPGVGETQYF TGTGCCAGCGGTACACCAGGGGTGGGAGAGACCCAGTACTTC TRBJ2-5 NA NA TRBV2
CASAGGTGGTDTQYF TGTGCCAGCGCTGGGGGGACAGGGGGCACGGATACGCAGTATTTT TRBJ2-3 NA TRBD1 TRBV6-5
CASSRRTVNTEAFF TGTGCCAGCAGCCGAAGGACAGTGAACACTGAAGCTTTCTTT TRBJ1-1 NA NA TRBV7-8
CATSGGGQGYTF TGTGCCACCAGTGGAGGAGGGCAAGGCTACACCTTC TRBJ1-2 NA NA TRBV24-1
CASSSSGTGRLGGYTF TGTGCCAGCAGTTCTTCCGGGACAGGGCGCCTCGGTGGCTACACCTTC TRBJ1-2 NA TRBD1 TRBV6-2/TRBV6-3
CASLPRAGVATYTDTQYF TGTGCCAGCCTTCCTCGGGCAGGTGTCGCGACTTACACAGATACGCAGTATTTT TRBJ2-3 NA NA TRBV19
CASSLGDLNTEAFF TGTGCCAGCAGCCTAGGGGACCTGAACACTGAAGCTTTCTTT TRBJ1-1 NA NA TRBV7-9
CSAGTGGSYGYTF TGCAGCGCAGGGACAGGGGGTTCCTATGGCTACACCTTC TRBJ1-2 NA TRBD1 TRBV29-1
CATAEGPDRTSYEQYF TGTGCCACGGCCGAGGGCCCGGACAGGACCAGCTACGAGCAGTACTTC TRBJ2-7 NA TRBD1 TRBV24-1
CASSLSGLITGELFF TGCGCCAGCAGCCTATCAGGCTTAATCACCGGGGAGCTGTTTTTT TRBJ2-2 NA NA TRBV4-1
CASPLLRAAVNTDTQYF TGTGCCAGCCCCCTTCTTCGGGCAGCCGTCAACACAGATACGCAGTATTTT TRBJ2-3 NA NA TRBV21-1
CASSFDRTSGYTF TGTGCCAGCAGCTTCGACAGGACGAGTGGCTACACCTTC TRBJ1-2 NA NA TRBV5-5
CASNDRGRTGNTIYF TGTGCCAGCAACGACAGGGGGCGTACTGGAAACACCATATATTTT TRBJ1-3 NA TRBD1 TRBV6-6
CASLPGTAISEAFF TGTGCCTCACTCCCAGGGACAGCGATTTCTGAAGCTTTCTTT TRBJ1-1 NA TRBD1 TRBV19
CASSQNGLYSYEQYF TGTGCCAGCAGCCAAAATGGACTGTACTCCTACGAGCAGTACTTC TRBJ2-7 NA NA TRBV14
CASSPQPPGTTYEQYF TGTGCCAGCTCACCACAACCTCCGGGGACAACCTACGAGCAGTACTTC TRBJ2-7 NA NA TRBV18
CASSLYPAGTGNTEAFF TGTGCCAGCAGTTTATACCCCGCCGGGACAGGGAACACTGAAGCTTTCTTT TRBJ1-1 once TRBD1 TRBV27
CATSPRRGGNQPQHF TGTGCCACCAGTCCCCGGCGGGGGGGGAATCAGCCCCAGCATTTT TRBJ1-5 NA NA TRBV24-1
CASSNRGLPYNEQFF TGTGCCAGCAGCAACAGGGGATTGCCCTACAATGAGCAGTTCTTC TRBJ2-1 NA TRBD1 TRBV28
CASSLSTAGAYEQYF TGTGCCAGCAGCTTATCTACAGCGGGGGCCTACGAGCAGTACTTC TRBJ2-7 NA TRBD2 TRBV11-2
CASSTAGASGNTIYF TGTGCCAGTAGTACGGCGGGGGCCTCTGGAAACACCATATATTTT TRBJ1-3 NA NA TRBV19